The 2 T cell receptor beta chains reported below all come from one sample, sequenced in a study of T cells in Graves' hyperthyroidism and ophthalmopathy. RNA transcripts served as the template for amplifying TCR beta CDR3 regions. The HTBI primer set was used in a first-round RT-PCR of the TCR CDR3. TCRdb re-derived calls from the multiplex PCR reads in MiXCR, one entry per CDR3 protein. Of 660,000 or so distinct CDR3 sequences listed, roughly 20% are singletons. What was sequenced was blood. These receptors were obtained from a man aged 25-45 years with Graves' ophthalmopathy.

The chain recombines TRBV18 with TRBJ2-2; 9 nucleotides line up with TRBD2. The germline CDR1 and CDR2 sequences are KGHSH and LQKENI. Losses at the gene ends were 0 bases for V and 2 bases for J; bases not matched to a gene: 4. This CDR3 contains 17 residues. CDR3 sequence (DNA): TGTGCCAGCTCACCACCGGTGACTAGCGGAAACACCGGGGAGCTGTTTTTT. Encoded protein: CASSPPVTSGNTGELFF.

This clonotype was detected ten times or more. The V gene is TRBV5-1, the J gene TRBJ2-1, with 9 bases fitting TRBD2. The CDR3 runs 15 residues. The J segment lost 4 bases and the V segment lost 3 bases, leaving 5 bases of the junction unmatched. The germline V gene encodes CDR1 SGHRS and CDR2 YFSETQ. The CDR3 loop reads CASSSTSGIYNEQFF. The DNA of the CDR3 is TGCGCCAGCAGCTCGACTAGCGGAATTTACAATGAGCAGTTCTTC.